Each of the 10 T cell receptor beta chains below was sequenced from the same sample in a study of blood T cell repertoires in COVID-19 (TCRdb year 2020). The library relied on the immunoSEQ multiplex PCR assay. This immuneACCESS table, as held by TCRdb, lists in-frame sequences with V and J called but not all clones. Of the missing ones, under half trace to an unresolved V gene in checked studies; the others have no known cause. This sample holds about 140,000 clones; about three quarters were observed only once. Around a sixth of the sample comes from the top ten. Sample: peripheral blood. The receptors were sampled from a man in his fifties or sixties with acute or convalescent COVID-19.

The chain carries TRBV5-1 and TRBJ1-6; the D is unclear. The V end was cut by 0 bases, the J end by 0 bases, with 7 bases between. Germline loops: CDR1 SGHRS, CDR2 YFSETQ. The CDR3 length is 16 residues. The CDR3 nucleotides are TGCGCCAGCAGCTTGGATGGCCTCTCCTATAATTCACCCCTCCACTTT. It yields the protein CASSLDGLSYNSPLHF.

The J gene is TRBJ1-5, the V gene TRBV5-6, with 7 bases fitting TRBD1. Germline CDR1 and CDR2: SGHDT and YYEEEE. This CDR3 is 16 amino acids long. Trimming cost V 0 bases and J 3 bases; bases outside gene matches: 6. CDR3 sequence (DNA): TGTGCCAGCAGCTTGGCCGGGGGACAGTCCAATCAGCCCCAGCATTTT. Its protein is CASSLAGGQSNQPQHF.

The rearrangement joins TRBV27 to TRBJ1-1, with TRBD1 identical over 7 bases. CDR3 size: 17 residues. Per the germline V gene, CDR1 is MNHEY and CDR2 is SMNVEV (reference sequence). V was pared by 6 bases and J by 3 bases, with 16 bases of the junction left unmatched. The CDR3 is CASRSVQGVYDDTEAFF. In nucleotides, the CDR3 is TGTGCCAGCAGAAGTGTTCAGGGGGTTTATGATGACACTGAAGCTTTCTTT.

The chain combines TRBV15 with TRBJ1-6; 7 nucleotides align to TRBD1. V lost 3 bases, J lost 10 bases, and 6 bases stayed unmatched. Germline V lookup: CDR1 LNHNV, CDR2 YYDKDF (reference sequence). The CDR3 length is 14 residues. Here the CDR3 DNA reads TGTGCCACCAGCAGGACCACAGGGGACTCACCCCTCCACTTT. Its translation: CATSRTTGDSPLHF.

V and J are TRBV9 and TRBJ2-3; 7 bases align to TRBD1. This CDR3 contains 15 residues. Trimming at V came to 0 bases and at J to 2 bases, leaving 3 bases not matched to a gene. Per germline, CDR1 SGDLS and CDR2 YYNGEE. In DNA, the CDR3 is TGTGCCAGCAGCGTAGAGGGACAGATCACAGATACGCAGTATTTT. Protein sequence: CASSVEGQITDTQYF.

This clone was recorded once. The V and J genes are TRBV7-6 and TRBJ2-3; TRBD2 matches at 11 bases. V lost 5 bases to trimming and J lost 3 bases; unmatched junction nucleotides: 7. The CDR3 is made up of 16 amino acids. CDR1 is SGHVS, CDR2 FNYEAQ, per germline. CDR3 in DNA: TGTGCCAGCAGCCAAATTAGCGGGGGGGGTACAGATACGCAGTATTTT. Amino acid sequence: CASSQISGGGTDTQYF. The full variable domain, in which reference TRBV7-6 and TRBJ2-3 provide the parts outside the CDR3, is GAGVSQSPRYKVTKRGQDVALRCDPISGHVSLYWYRQALGQGPEFLTYFNYEAQQDKSGLPNDRFSAERPEGSISTLTIQRTEQRDSAMYRCASSQISGGGTDTQYFGPGTRLTVL.

V and J are TRBV2 and TRBJ2-4; D ambiguous. Germline assignment: CDR1 SNHLY and CDR2 FYNNEI. The V and J ends lost 1 base and 0 bases respectively, with 7 bases between them. The CDR3 length is 15 residues. Written as DNA, the CDR3 is TGTGCCAGCAGTGAAGTGGGCAGAGCCAAAAACATTCAGTACTTC. Translated: CASSEVGRAKNIQYF.

V gene TRBV30 combines with J gene TRBJ2-6, with D maybe TRBD1 (6 bases). The V and J ends lost 3 bases and 1 base respectively, with 13 bases between them. The CDR3 has 16 amino acids. Germline-derived CDR1 and CDR2 are GTSNPN and SVGIG (reference sequence). CDR3 sequence: CAWRARGSSGANVLTF. The CDR3, as DNA: TGTGCCTGGAGGGCCAGGGGTTCGTCTGGGGCCAACGTCCTGACTTTC.

Comment on this clone: The same CDR3 also results from other DNA sequences found in this sample. The genes are TRBV3-1 (or the pseudogene TRBV3-2) and TRBJ2-3; perhaps TRBD2 as D (6 bases). Trimming removed 3 bases at V and 5 bases at J, with 9 bases between. Germline values: CDR1 LGHDT, CDR2 YNNKEL (reference sequence). This CDR3 has 13 amino acids. CDR3 in amino acids: CASSQGLGDTQYF. For the CDR3, the DNA is TGTGCCAGCAGCCAGGGACTCGGAGATACGCAGTATTTT.

V usage is TRBV14 and J usage is TRBJ2-5; 8 nucleotides line up with TRBD1. Trimming removed 4 bases from V and 5 bases from J; junction bases left unmatched: 12. CDR1 SGHDN and CDR2 FVKESK come from the germline V gene. This CDR3 contains 16 residues. CDR3 nucleotides: TGTGCCAGCAGCCTAAACTTGAACCAGGGGGCGGAGACCCAGTACTTC. It encodes CASSLNLNQGAETQYF.